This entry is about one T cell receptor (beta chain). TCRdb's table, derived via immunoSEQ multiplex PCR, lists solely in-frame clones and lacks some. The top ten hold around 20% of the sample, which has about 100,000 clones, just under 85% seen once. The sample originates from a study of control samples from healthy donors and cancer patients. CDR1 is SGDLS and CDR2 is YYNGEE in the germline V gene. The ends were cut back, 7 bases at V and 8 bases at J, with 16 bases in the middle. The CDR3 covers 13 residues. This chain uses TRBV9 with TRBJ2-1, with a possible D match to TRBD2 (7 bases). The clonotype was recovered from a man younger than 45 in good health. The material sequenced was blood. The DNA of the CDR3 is TGTGCCAGCGGGGGGGCAAACGGGTATGAGCAGTTCTTC. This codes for CASGGANGYEQFF.